This note documents a single T cell receptor (beta chain) sequence. What it binds is not known. These data come from a study of blood T cells in healthy people across ages. Findings and caveats of the study: While age rose, TCR beta diversity per million T cells dropped in a roughly linear way. Both naive CD4+ cell counts and diversity were greater in long-lived donors than in aged donors.

Roughly 9.2 milliliters was the volume of peripheral blood drawn from each donor. Total RNA extraction produced at least 6 micrograms (per sample) for the study. The CDR3 length is 12 residues. The V gene lost 6 bases and the J gene lost 8 bases, with 9 bases spanning the gap. The germline V gene encodes CDR1 SGHKS and CDR2 YYEKEE (reference sequence). With a J-beta primer mix and a sample-barcoded 5' primer, a second PCR ran about 7 to 11 cycles. TCRdb reprocessed the 5' RACE reads with MiXCR, giving one entry per CDR3 protein. The table lists roughly 1.9 million distinct CDR3 sequences, roughly two fifths of them singletons.

The sample taken for sequencing was blood. This sequence was found in a human donor in good health. The gene calls are TRBV5-5 and TRBJ1-6; D gene ambiguous. The CDR3 protein is CASTAKDSPLHF. CDR3 in DNA: TGTGCCAGCACTGCCAAGGATTCACCCCTCCACTTT.